One and the same sample provided the 16 T cell receptor beta chains below, sequenced in a study of blood T cells in healthy people across ages. Sample-barcoded 5' priming and a J-beta primer mix drove a second PCR of about 6 to 12 cycles. TCRdb recomputed calls from the 5' RACE reads with MiXCR, one row per CDR3 protein. The table shows about 800,000 distinct CDR3 sequences, with around a quarter occurring only once. These records were also assigned to another study, of T cells of mothers and their children.

Sequencing was done on a sample of blood. The receptors stem from a boy aged 10-17 years in good health.

This sequence joins TRBV10-3 and TRBJ1-3; D is ambiguous. Trimming left V 7 bases short and J 0 bases short, with 4 bases between. This CDR3 is built from 12 residues. Germline-derived CDR1 and CDR2 are ENHRY and SYGVKD. The CDR3 region is CAIINSGNTIYF. CDR3 sequence (DNA): TGTGCCATCATAAACTCTGGAAACACCATATATTTT.

The rearrangement uses TRBV9 and TRBJ2-5, with 8 bases matching TRBD1. V lost 3 bases to trimming and J lost 3 bases; unmatched junction nucleotides: 10. Germline lookup yields CDR1 SGDLS and CDR2 YYNGEE. This CDR3 is 16 amino acids long. Here the CDR3 reads CASSEGLQGVEETQYF. In nucleotides, the CDR3 is TGTGCCAGCAGCGAGGGGTTACAGGGGGTTGAAGAGACCCAGTACTTC.

In its sample, this clonotype was seen a few times. This chain links TRBV28 with TRBJ2-7; 7 nucleotides line up with TRBD1. Trimming took 3 bases from V and 4 from J; bases not matched to a gene: 9. Germline CDR1 and CDR2: MDHEN and SYDVKM. The CDR3 length is 15 residues. CDR3 DNA sequence: TGTGCCAGCAGTTTGCCCCGCCGGGACAGTTACGAGCAGTACTTC. Its protein product is CASSLPRRDSYEQYF.

This clonotype appeared a few times. The chain uses TRBV28 and TRBJ1-4, with D maybe TRBD1 (5 bases). Germline assignment: CDR1 MDHEN and CDR2 SYDVKM. This CDR3 comprises 15 residues. Trimming stripped 5 bases from V and 0 bases from J, with 10 bases between. The CDR3 sequence: CASSAAGPTNEKLFF. As DNA, the CDR3 is TGTGCCAGCAGTGCGGCGGGGCCAACTAATGAAAAACTGTTTTTT.

The sample holds a few counts of this clonotype. The chain couples TRBV10-3 to TRBJ2-1; D gene unclear. The DNA end lines up better with TRBJ2-5; the J call may be wrong. Germline values: CDR1 ENHRY, CDR2 SYGVKD. This CDR3 region has 15 residues. The chain's CDR3 is CAISVGLYPEKTQYF. The CDR3 DNA reads TGTGCCATCAGTGTGGGCCTTTATCCCGAGAAGACCCAGTACTTC.

The V gene is TRBV7-3, the J gene TRBJ1-6; D is perhaps TRBD1 (6 bases). The CDR3 is 16 amino acids. Germline V gives CDR1 SGHTA, CDR2 FQGTGA. Deletions cut 5 bases from V and 6 bases from J, with 17 bases between. The CDR3 bases are TGTGCCAGCAGCCAAAGGGGGGGGCTAGGTAATTCACCCCTCCACTTT. Protein sequence: CASSQRGGLGNSPLHF.

V and J are TRBV29-1 and TRBJ1-4; no clear D. The germline gives CDR1 SQVTM, CDR2 ANQGSEA. The length of the CDR3 is 11 residues. The V end lost 4 bases, the J end lost 6 bases, and 6 bases lay between the germline ends. CDR3 in DNA: TGCAGCGTTGTTCTCGATGAAAAACTGTTTTTT. This translates into CSVVLDEKLFF.

This chain connects TRBV20-1 to TRBJ1-1; 8 bases are shared with TRBD1. CDR3 length equals 15 residues. V shed 0 bases, J shed 5 bases, and the junction held 8 bases outside the gene matches. Germline loops: CDR1 DFQATT, CDR2 SNEGSKA (reference sequence). The CDR3 region is CSARDRQGFWTEAFF. The CDR3 DNA reads as TGCAGTGCTAGAGACAGACAGGGGTTTTGGACTGAAGCTTTCTTT.

Comment on this clonotype: The junction departs from germline at one end; a sequencing error may be responsible. The CDR3 DNA reads TGTGCCAGCAGCCCAGGCACGATTGAGTTCTTC. It yields the protein CASSPGTIEFF. This rearrangement joins TRBV5-5 to TRBJ2-7; D is undetermined. Germline lookup yields CDR1 SGHKS and CDR2 YYEKEE (reference sequence). This CDR3 has 11 residues.

CDR3 sequence reads: CAWRTGTSAFTDTQYF. DNA for the CDR3: TGTGCCTGGAGAACTGGGACTAGCGCCTTCACAGATACGCAGTATTTT. V and J are TRBV30 and TRBJ2-3; 10 bases match TRBD2. The CDR3 is made up of 16 amino acids. Unmatched junction bases numbered 8, after V lost 3 bases and J lost 2 bases. The germline V gene has CDR1 GTSNPN and CDR2 SVGIG (reference sequence).

This clonotype was seen a few times. V usage is TRBV19 and J usage is TRBJ2-7; TRBD2 might be the D (6 bases). CDR3 length: 17 amino acids. V was trimmed by 5 bases and J by 4 bases, leaving 24 bases between them. Germline CDR1 is LNHDA and CDR2 is SQIVND (reference sequence). CDR3 in amino acids: CASSLTSGTLGRYEQYF. The CDR3 DNA follows: TGTGCCAGTAGTCTCACCTCCGGGACTTTGGGGCGTTACGAGCAGTACTTC.

The chain is built from TRBV7-2 and TRBJ2-5, with D perhaps matching TRBD1 or TRBD2 (5 bases each). The V end lost 3 bases, the J end lost 5 bases, and 16 bases lay between the germline ends. Germline loops: CDR1 SGHTA, CDR2 FQGNSA. CDR3 length: 15 residues. As DNA, the CDR3 is TGTGCCAGCAGCTTGGGTTCGGGGCTCGGGGAGACCCAGTACTTC. Its protein is CASSLGSGLGETQYF.

This clonotype was picked up a small number of times. This chain connects TRBV5-1 to TRBJ2-3; D might be TRBD1 (6 bases). Trimming took 0 bases from V and 2 from J, leaving 10 bases between them. Germline CDR1 is SGHRS and CDR2 is YFSETQ. The CDR3 consists of 15 residues. The DNA for the CDR3 is TGCGCCAGCAGCTTGGTGGGACAAATCACAGATACGCAGTATTTT. Its protein is CASSLVGQITDTQYF.

This clonotype was seen more than once but under ten times. The V gene is TRBV24-1, the J gene TRBJ1-4; no reliable D call. Trimming pared 4 bases from V and 5 bases from J, leaving 13 bases between. Germline loops: CDR1 KGHDR, CDR2 SFDVKD. The CDR3 totals 15 residues. This CDR3 reads CATSDPRGPNEKLFF. The CDR3 bases are TGTGCCACCAGTGACCCCAGAGGACCCAATGAAAAACTGTTTTTT.

The genes are TRBV7-3 and TRBJ2-3; TRBD2 matches 9 bases. V lost 4 bases, J lost 4 bases, and 6 bases stayed unmatched. CDR1 is SGHTA and CDR2 is FQGTGA in the germline V gene. The CDR3 totals 15 residues. The CDR3 protein is CASSSSGTGADTQYF. CDR3 DNA: TGTGCCAGCAGCTCTAGCGGGACGGGTGCAGATACGCAGTATTTT.

This clonotype was detected a few times. The CDR3 loop reads CASSLGVRGDSPLHF. In nucleotides, the CDR3 is TGCGCCAGCAGCTTGGGCGTCAGGGGGGATTCACCCCTCCACTTT. V and J are TRBV5-1 and TRBJ1-6; 7 positions match TRBD1. Germline-derived CDR1 and CDR2 are SGHRS and YFSETQ. This CDR3 is 15 amino acids long. J was trimmed by 8 bases and V by 0 bases; bases with no gene match: 5.